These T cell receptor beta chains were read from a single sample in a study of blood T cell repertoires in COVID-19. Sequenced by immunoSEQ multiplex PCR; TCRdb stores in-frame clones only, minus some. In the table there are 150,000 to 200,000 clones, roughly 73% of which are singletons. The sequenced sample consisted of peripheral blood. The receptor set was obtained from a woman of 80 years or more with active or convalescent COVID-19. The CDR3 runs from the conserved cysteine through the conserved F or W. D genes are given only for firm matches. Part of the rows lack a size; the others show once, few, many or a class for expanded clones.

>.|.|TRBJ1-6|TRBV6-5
CASNPRQVVGSPLHF
TGTGCCAGCAACCCCCGACAGGTCGTGGGGTCACCCCTCCACTTT
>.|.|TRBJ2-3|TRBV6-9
CASSSPGGTDTQYF
TGTGCCAGCAGTTCCCCGGGGGGCACAGATACGCAGTATTTT
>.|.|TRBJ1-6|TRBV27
CASRGGGVDLSSPLHF
TGTGCCTCCCGTGGGGGGGGAGTGGACCTGAGTTCACCCCTCCACTTT
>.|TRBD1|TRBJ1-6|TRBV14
CASSQWNRGRSPLHF
TGTGCCAGCAGCCAGTGGAACAGGGGAAGATCACCCCTCCACTTT
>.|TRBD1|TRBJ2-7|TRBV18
CASSLQGDAYEQYF
TGTGCCAGCTCATTACAGGGGGACGCGTACGAGCAGTACTTC
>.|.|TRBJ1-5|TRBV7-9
CASSLGSSTSNQPQHF
TGTGCCAGCAGCTTAGGTTCTAGTACTAGCAATCAGCCCCAGCATTTT
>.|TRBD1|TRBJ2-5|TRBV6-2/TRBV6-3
CASSPPDRGRGTQYF
TGTGCCAGCAGTCCCCCGGACAGGGGGCGAGGGACCCAGTACTTC
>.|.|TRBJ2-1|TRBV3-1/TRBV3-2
CASSPLVANYNEQFF
TGTGCCAGCAGCCCCCTCGTGGCCAACTACAATGAGCAGTTCTTC
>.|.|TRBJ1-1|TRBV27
CASNRDGINTEAFF
TGTGCCAGCAACAGGGACGGTATTAACACTGAAGCTTTCTTT
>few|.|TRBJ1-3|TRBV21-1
CASSRGNSGNTIYF
TGTGCCAGCAGTAGGGGGAACTCTGGAAACACCATATATTTT
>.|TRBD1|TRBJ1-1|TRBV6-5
CASSYAFQGVTEAFF
TGTGCCAGCAGTTACGCATTCCAGGGGGTCACTGAAGCTTTCTTT
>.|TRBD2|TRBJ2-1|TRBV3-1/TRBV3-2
CASSHGLAGTYNEQFF
TGTGCCAGCAGCCACGGACTAGCGGGGACCTACAATGAGCAGTTCTTC
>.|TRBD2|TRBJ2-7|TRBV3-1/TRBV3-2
CASSVSGGYEQYF
TGTGCCAGCAGCGTTAGCGGGGGCTACGAGCAGTACTTC
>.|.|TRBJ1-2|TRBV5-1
CASSSGSALVNLSPSSYGYTF
TGCGCCAGCAGCTCAGGGTCAGCCTTGGTTAACCTCTCACCCTCGTCCTATGGCTACACCTTC
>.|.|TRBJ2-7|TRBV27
CASSLDRYTYEQYF
TGTGCCAGCAGTTTAGACAGATATACCTACGAGCAGTACTTC
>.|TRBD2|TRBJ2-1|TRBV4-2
CASSQDGTGGNEQFF
TGTGCCAGCAGCCAAGACGGCACGGGGGGAAATGAGCAGTTCTTC
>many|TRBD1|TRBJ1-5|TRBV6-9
CASLLPKDREGWSNQPQHF
TGTGCCAGCCTTCTCCCCAAGGACAGGGAGGGATGGAGCAATCAGCCCCAGCATTTT
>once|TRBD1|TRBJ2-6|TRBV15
CATSSRPGTGSGANVLTF
TGTGCCACCAGCAGCCGTCCCGGGACAGGGTCAGGGGCCAACGTCCTGACTTTC
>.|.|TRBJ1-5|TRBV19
CASRTPGQWGYQPQHF
TGTGCCAGTAGAACCCCAGGGCAGTGGGGTTATCAGCCCCAGCATTTT
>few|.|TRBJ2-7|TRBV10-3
CAITREQYF
TGTGCCATCACCCGCGAGCAGTACTTC
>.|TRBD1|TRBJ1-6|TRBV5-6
CASSFNRQGRRGSPLHF
TGTGCCAGCAGCTTTAACCGACAGGGGCGTCGGGGTTCACCCCTCCACTTT
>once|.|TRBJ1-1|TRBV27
CASSLNAGTEAFF
TGTGCCAGCAGTTTGAATGCGGGCACTGAAGCTTTCTTT
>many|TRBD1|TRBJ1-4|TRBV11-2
CASSLQGQGQGEKLFF
TGTGCCAGCAGCTTACAGGGACAGGGACAAGGTGAAAAACTGTTTTTT
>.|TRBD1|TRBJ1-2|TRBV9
CASSARTGDNYGYTF
TGTGCCAGCAGCGCCAGGACAGGGGATAACTATGGCTACACCTTC
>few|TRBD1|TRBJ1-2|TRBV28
CASNRGGYGYTF
TGTGCCAGCAACAGGGGTGGGTATGGCTACACCTTC
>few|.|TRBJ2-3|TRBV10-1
CASSEGGRGDTQYF
TGCGCCAGCAGTGAGGGGGGGAGGGGGGATACGCAGTATTTT
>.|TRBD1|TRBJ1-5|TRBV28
CASSLGTGRFQPQHF
TGTGCCAGCAGCTTAGGGACAGGGAGGTTTCAGCCCCAGCATTTT
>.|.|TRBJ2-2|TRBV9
CASSVGYTGGGELFF
TGTGCCAGCAGCGTTGGCTACACTGGCGGCGGGGAGCTGTTTTTT
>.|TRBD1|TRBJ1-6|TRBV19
CASSSLGSPGQSNSPLHF
TGTGCCAGTAGTAGTTTGGGTTCGCCGGGACAGTCTAATTCACCCCTCCACTTT